This TCR beta chain emerged from a study of Graves' ophthalmopathy and Graves' hyperthyroidism. Study-wide results and limits: As the model predicted ophthalmopathy progression, it achieved a sensitivity of 55% to 71% and a specificity of around 72%.

Concerning this clonotype: Its target is not known.

The CDR3 runs 12 residues. CDR1 SGHAT and CDR2 FQNNGV come from the germline V gene. V was cut by 4 bases and J by 6 bases, with 6 bases left in between. Ophthalmopathy donors were characterized by moderate-to-severe activity, CAS of at least 3, NOSPECS of at least 4, and duration under 3 months. CDR3 regions of TCR beta were amplified from RNA transcripts. HTBI primers were employed in first-round RT-PCR, then a second-round multiplex PCR followed. TCRdb independently ran MiXCR on the multiplex PCR reads; one entry per CDR3 protein. The sample includes over 450,000 distinct CDR3 sequences, approximately 15% of them seen just once.

Sequenced: blood. This TCR derives from a woman aged 25-40 years with Graves' ophthalmopathy. This chain joins TRBV11-2 and TRBJ2-2; no definite D call. Here the CDR3 reads CASSSRAGELFF. The CDR3 DNA sequence: TGTGCCAGCAGCTCCCGCGCCGGGGAGCTGTTTTTT. The variable domain in full, completed from reference TRBV11-2 and TRBJ2-2, reads EAGVAQSPRYKIIEKRQSVAFWCNPISGHATLYWYQQILGQGPKLLIQFQNNGVVDDSQLPKDRFSAERLKGVDSTLKIQPAKLEDSAVYLCASSSRAGELFFGEGSRLTVL.